These 4 T cell receptor beta chains were all obtained from the same sample, sequenced in a study of regulatory T cells in long-lasting Graves disease. Both iRepertoire HTBI primers and Arm-PCR of CDR3 regions were used to build the TCR beta libraries. TCRdb re-analysed the multiplex PCR reads in MiXCR, keeping a single row per CDR3 protein. The table records about 440,000 distinct CDR3 sequences, about 17% of them present only once. Documented time point: newly diagnosed GD, antithyroid drugs for less than 3 months. From PBMCs, RNA was extracted and then used to make the TCR library. This sample also belongs to another study, concerning T cells in Graves' hyperthyroidism and ophthalmopathy.

This sample comprised peripheral blood mononuclear cells (PBMCs), obtained at new diagnosis, from a patient treated with antithyroid drugs. All receptors come from a woman under 40 with Graves disease.

On this clonotype itself: Possible read error: a much larger clone is one base away. The chain recombines TRBV13 with TRBJ1-3; D perhaps matches TRBD1 (5 bases). The CDR3 runs to 16 residues. The germline V gene encodes CDR1 PRHDT and CDR2 FYEKMQ (reference sequence). CDR3: CARSRLAGSPGNTIYF. CDR3 DNA: TGTGCCCGCAGCCGCCTGGCAGGGAGTCCTGGAAACACCATATATTTT.

This chain connects TRBV29-1 to TRBJ1-2; maybe TRBD1 (5 bases). Germline V gene data show CDR1 as SQVTM and CDR2 as ANQGSEA. V was shortened by 6 bases and J by 3 bases, with 11 bases between the two germline ends. The CDR3 runs 12 residues. The CDR3 region is CSVAGQYYGYTF. CDR3 coding DNA: TGCAGCGTAGCGGGGCAGTACTATGGCTACACCTTC.

This clonotype was seen repeatedly, ten times or more. This sequence joins TRBV7-2 and TRBJ2-1; 8 nucleotides match TRBD2. Germline CDR1 and CDR2: SGHTA and FQGNSA. V lost 2 bases, J lost 8 bases, and 17 bases stayed unmatched. The CDR3 has 18 residues. CDR3 DNA: TGTGCCAGCAGCTTAAACCCCCTTGGAGCGGGCGGGGGGTATGAGCAGTTCTTC. Protein product: CASSLNPLGAGGGYEQFF.

The sample holds many counts of this clonotype. This chain uses TRBV7-3 with TRBJ2-3, with D tentatively TRBD2 (7 bases). V was pared by 5 bases and J by 1 base, with 13 bases between. The germline CDR1 and CDR2 sequences are SGHTA and FQGTGA. The CDR3 runs 15 residues. The CDR3 DNA sequence: TGTGCCAGCAGCCCGGACAGCGGGGGCACAGATACGCAGTATTTT. This encodes CASSPDSGGTDTQYF.